The next 2 T cell receptor beta chains were all read from a single sample in a study of blood T cell repertoires in COVID-19. The repertoire was sequenced with immunoSEQ multiplex PCR; TCRdb's copy has only in-frame clones and lacks some. The sample has 100,000 to 150,000 clones, more than 75% seen once. Sample: peripheral blood. Every receptor here comes from a human donor in a cohort sampled during active COVID-19.

This clone was detected only once. The V gene is TRBV11-2, the J gene TRBJ2-7; 10 nucleotides agree with TRBD1. There are 15 residues in the CDR3. V was pared by 5 bases and J by 0 bases, with 4 bases of the junction left unmatched. CDR1 is SGHAT and CDR2 is FQNNGV in the germline V gene. CDR3 nucleotide sequence: TGTGCCAGCAGCAAGGGACAGGGGCCCTCCTACGAGCAGTACTTC. As protein: CASSKGQGPSYEQYF.

The chain links TRBV19 to TRBJ1-5, with 9 bases identical to TRBD1. The V segment lost 3 bases and the J segment 7 bases; nucleotides outside the gene matches: 10. The CDR3 is 16 amino acids. Germline-derived CDR1 and CDR2 are LNHDA and SQIVND (reference sequence). As DNA, the CDR3 is TGTGCCAGTAGTATTCGTGGACAGGGGTATGCGCAGCCCCAGCATTTT. Translated, it gives CASSIRGQGYAQPQHF.